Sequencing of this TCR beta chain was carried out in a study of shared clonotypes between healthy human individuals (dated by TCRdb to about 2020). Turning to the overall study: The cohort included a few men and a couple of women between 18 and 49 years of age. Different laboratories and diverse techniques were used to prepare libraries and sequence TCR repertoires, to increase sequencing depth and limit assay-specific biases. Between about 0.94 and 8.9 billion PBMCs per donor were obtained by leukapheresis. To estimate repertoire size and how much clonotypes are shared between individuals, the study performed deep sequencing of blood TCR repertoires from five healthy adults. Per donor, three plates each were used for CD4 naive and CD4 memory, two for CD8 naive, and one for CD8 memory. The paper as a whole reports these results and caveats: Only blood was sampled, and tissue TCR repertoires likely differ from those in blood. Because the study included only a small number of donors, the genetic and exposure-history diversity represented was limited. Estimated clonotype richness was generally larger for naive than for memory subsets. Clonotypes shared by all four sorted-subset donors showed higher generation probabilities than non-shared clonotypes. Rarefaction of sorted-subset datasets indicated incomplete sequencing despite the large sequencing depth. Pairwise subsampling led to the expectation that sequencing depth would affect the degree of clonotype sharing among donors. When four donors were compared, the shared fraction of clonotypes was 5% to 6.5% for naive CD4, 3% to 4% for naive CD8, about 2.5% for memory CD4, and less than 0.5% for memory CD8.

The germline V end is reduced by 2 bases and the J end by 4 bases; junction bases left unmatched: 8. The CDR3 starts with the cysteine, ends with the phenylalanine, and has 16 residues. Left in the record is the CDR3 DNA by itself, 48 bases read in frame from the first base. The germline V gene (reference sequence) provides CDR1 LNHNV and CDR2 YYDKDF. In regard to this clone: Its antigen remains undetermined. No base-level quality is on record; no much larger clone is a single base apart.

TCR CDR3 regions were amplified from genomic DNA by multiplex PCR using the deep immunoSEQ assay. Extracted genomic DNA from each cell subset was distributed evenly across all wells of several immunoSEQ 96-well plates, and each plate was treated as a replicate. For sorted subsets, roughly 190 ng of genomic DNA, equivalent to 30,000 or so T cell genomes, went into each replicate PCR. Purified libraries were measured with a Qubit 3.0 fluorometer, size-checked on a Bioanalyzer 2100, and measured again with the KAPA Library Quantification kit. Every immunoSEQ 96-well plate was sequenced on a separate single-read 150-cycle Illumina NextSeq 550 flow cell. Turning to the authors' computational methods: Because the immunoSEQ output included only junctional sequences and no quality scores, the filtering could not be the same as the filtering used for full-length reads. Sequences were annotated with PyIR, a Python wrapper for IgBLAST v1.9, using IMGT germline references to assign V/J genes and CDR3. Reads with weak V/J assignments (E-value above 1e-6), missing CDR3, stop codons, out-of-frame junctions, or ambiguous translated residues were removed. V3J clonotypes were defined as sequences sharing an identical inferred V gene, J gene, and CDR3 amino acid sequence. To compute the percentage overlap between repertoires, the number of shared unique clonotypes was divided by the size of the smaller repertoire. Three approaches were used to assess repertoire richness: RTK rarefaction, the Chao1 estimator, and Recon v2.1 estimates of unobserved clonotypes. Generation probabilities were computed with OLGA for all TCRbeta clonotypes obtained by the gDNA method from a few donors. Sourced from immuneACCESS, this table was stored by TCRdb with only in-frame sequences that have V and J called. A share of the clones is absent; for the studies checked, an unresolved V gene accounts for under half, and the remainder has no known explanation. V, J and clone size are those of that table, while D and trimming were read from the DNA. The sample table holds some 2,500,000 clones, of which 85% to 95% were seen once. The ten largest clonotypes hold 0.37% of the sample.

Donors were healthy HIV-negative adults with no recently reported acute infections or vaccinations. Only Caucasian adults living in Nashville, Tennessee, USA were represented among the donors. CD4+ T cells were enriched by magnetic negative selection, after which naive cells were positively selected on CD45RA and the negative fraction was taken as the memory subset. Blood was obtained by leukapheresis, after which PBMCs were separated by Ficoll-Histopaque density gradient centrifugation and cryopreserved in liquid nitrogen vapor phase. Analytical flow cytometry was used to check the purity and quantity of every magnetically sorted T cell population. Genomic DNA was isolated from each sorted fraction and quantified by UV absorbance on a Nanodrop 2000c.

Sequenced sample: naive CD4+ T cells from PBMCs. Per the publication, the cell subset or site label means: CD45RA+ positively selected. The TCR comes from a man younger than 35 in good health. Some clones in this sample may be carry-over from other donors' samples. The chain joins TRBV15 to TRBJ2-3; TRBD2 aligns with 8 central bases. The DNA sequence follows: TGTGCCACCAGCAGATCGGGGGGGCATGTAGCAGATACGCAGTATTTT. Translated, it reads CATSRSGGHVADTQYF.